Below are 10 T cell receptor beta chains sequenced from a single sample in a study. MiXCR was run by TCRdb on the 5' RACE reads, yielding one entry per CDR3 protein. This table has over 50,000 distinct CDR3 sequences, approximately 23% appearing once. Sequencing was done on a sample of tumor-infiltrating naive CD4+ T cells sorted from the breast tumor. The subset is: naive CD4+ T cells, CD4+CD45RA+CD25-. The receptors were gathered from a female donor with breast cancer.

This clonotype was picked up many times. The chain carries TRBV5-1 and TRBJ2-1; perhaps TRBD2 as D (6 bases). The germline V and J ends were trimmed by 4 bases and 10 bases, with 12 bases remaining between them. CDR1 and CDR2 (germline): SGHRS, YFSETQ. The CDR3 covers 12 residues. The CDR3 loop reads CASSETSWEQFF. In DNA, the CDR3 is TGCGCCAGCAGCGAGACTAGTTGGGAGCAGTTCTTC.

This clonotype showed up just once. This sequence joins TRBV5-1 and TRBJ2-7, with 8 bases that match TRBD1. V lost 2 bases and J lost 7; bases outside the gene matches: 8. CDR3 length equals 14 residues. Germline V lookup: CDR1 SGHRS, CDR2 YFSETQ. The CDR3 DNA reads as TGCGCCAGCAGCTTAGCGGACAGGGTCAATGAGCAGTACTTC. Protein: CASSLADRVNEQYF. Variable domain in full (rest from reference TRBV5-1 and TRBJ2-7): KAGVTQTPRYLIKTRGQQVTLSCSPISGHRSVSWYQQTPGQGLQFLFEYFSETQRNKGNFPGRFSGRQFSNSRSEMNVSTLELGDSALYLCASSLADRVNEQYFGPGTRLTVT.

For the CDR3, the DNA is TGTGCCAGCAGTTACTCGACAGGGGACAACTACGAGCAGTACTTC. Translating gives CASSYSTGDNYEQYF. V is TRBV6-7 and J is TRBJ2-7; TRBD1 aligns across 8 bases. TRBV6-7 is an ORF, with its function uncertain. J was trimmed by 3 bases and V by 0 bases; bases with no gene match: 4. The CDR3 has 15 residues.

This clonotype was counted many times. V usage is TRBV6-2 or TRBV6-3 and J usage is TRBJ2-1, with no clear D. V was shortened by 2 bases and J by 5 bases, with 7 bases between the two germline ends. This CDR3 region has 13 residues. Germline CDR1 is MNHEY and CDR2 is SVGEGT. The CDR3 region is CASSYGQDNEQFF. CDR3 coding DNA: TGTGCCAGCAGTTACGGTCAGGACAATGAGCAGTTCTTC.

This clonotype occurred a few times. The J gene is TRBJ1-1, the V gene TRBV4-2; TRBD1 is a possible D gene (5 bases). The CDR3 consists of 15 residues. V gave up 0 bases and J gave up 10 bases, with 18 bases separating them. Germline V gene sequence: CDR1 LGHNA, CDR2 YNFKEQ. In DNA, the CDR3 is TGTGCCAGCAGCCAAGATAGGGGAATAGGTCGGGGAGCTTTCTTT. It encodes CASSQDRGIGRGAFF.

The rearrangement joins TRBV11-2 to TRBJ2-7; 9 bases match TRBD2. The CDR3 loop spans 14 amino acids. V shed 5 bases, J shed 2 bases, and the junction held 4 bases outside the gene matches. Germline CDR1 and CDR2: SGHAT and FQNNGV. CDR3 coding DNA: TGTGCCAGCAGCCAAGGGACTAGCACCTACGAGCAGTACTTC. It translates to CASSQGTSTYEQYF.

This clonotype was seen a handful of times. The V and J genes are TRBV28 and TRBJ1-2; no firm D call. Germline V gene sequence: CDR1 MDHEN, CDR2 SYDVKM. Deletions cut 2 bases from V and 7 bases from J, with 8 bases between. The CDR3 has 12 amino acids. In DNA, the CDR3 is TGTGCCAGCAGTTTAACCGGACGTGGCTACACCTTC. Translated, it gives CASSLTGRGYTF.

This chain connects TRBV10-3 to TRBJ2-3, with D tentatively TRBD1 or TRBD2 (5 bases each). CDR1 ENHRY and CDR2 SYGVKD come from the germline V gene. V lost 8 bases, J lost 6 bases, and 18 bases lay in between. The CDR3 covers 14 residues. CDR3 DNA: TGTGCCATCCGGCAGGGCATGGGGGAGGATACGCAGTATTTT. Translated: CAIRQGMGEDTQYF.

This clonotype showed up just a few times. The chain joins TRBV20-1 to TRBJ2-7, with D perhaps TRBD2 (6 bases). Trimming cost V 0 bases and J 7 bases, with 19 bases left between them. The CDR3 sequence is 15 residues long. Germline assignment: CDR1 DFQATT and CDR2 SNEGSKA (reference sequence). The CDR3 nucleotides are TGCAGTGCTAGAGACCCCCGGGGTAGCGGTCTTGAGCAGTACTTC. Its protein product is CSARDPRGSGLEQYF.

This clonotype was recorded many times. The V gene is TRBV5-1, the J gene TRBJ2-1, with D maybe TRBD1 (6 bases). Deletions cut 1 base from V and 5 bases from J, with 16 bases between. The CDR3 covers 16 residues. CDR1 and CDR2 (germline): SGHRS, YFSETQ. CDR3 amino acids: CASSLFLRGTNNEQFF. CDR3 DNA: TGCGCCAGCAGCTTGTTTCTCAGGGGTACTAACAATGAGCAGTTCTTC.